What follows describes a single TCR beta chain. Its antigen remains unidentified. The data stem from a study of shared clonotypes between healthy human individuals. Turning to the study itself: CD4 naive cells filled three plates per donor, CD4 memory three, CD8 naive two and CD8 memory one.

CDR1 and CDR2 (germline): MNHEY, SVGAGI. Deletions cut 0 bases from V and 0 bases from J, with 9 bases between. The CDR3 runs 15 residues. Profiling relied on immunoSEQ multiplex PCR, and the TCRdb table lists in-frame clones only, not all of them. The sample holds more than 1.2 million clones, 98% seen once. Adult Caucasians living in Nashville, Tennessee made up all of the donors. Study-wide findings and caveats: Researchers found naive subsets generally carried larger estimated richness than memory subsets.

Sample: naive CD4+ T cells sorted from blood. Noted subset: CD45RA+ positively selected. The chain recombines TRBV6-5 with TRBJ2-7, with unresolved D. This clonotype originated in a man aged 30 to 45 in good health. The CDR3 DNA follows: TGTGCCAGCAGTTACTCTGGCGGCATCTCCTACGAGCAGTACTTC. It yields the protein CASSYSGGISYEQYF.